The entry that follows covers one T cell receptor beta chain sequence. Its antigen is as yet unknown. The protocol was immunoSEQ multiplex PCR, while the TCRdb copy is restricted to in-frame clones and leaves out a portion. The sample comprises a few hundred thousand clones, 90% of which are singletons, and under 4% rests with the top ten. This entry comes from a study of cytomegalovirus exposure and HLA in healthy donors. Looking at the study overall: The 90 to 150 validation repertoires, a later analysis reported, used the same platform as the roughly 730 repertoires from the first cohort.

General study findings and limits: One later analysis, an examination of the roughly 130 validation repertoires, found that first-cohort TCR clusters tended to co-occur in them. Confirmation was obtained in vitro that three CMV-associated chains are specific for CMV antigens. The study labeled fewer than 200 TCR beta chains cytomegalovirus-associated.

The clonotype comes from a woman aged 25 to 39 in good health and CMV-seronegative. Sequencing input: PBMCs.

CDR3 sequence: CASSEAGLAGGNEQFF. The CDR3 bases are TGTGCCAGCAGTGAGGCGGGACTAGCGGGAGGGAATGAGCAGTTCTTC. The V and J genes are TRBV25-1 and TRBJ2-1, with 16 bases lining up with TRBD2. J gave up 7 bases and V 3 bases, and 3 bases lay outside the gene matches. The CDR3 consists of 16 residues. Germline-derived CDR1 and CDR2 are MGHDK and SYGVNS.